The entry below gives a single T cell receptor beta chain sequence along with its context. The antigen is not known. Sample collection consisted of 5 to 7.5 milliliters of peripheral blood drawn at each of two time points. Deletions cut 7 bases from V and 2 bases from J, with 21 bases between. Germline CDR1 is MRHNA and CDR2 is SNTAGT. There are 17 residues in the CDR3. Amplification of TCR beta CDR3 from genomic DNA used two-round multiplex PCR. Primers targeting each individual TRBV and TRBJ gene were applied in first-round PCR. TCRdb reprocessed the multiplex PCR reads with MiXCR, giving one entry per CDR3 protein. The data contain 15,000 to 20,000 distinct CDR3 sequences, roughly 30% of them singletons. The sample comes from a study of prognosis after radiotherapy for stage I lung cancer. About the study: Without exception, patients with non-small cell lung cancer were deemed medically inoperable.

Findings of the study overall: In patients who developed distant metastases, Shannon entropy measured after stereotactic body radiation therapy was lower, and baseline Shannon entropy was not associated with metastases.

This chain connects TRBV6-4 to TRBJ1-5; no firm D call. The TCR sequence derives from a donor over 45 with non-small cell lung cancer. The source was PBMCs, collected before or after stereotactic body radiation therapy (not recorded which). This chain's CDR3 is CASTPPKVGWGNQPQHF. The CDR3 DNA follows: TGTGCCAGCACTCCCCCGAAGGTTGGGTGGGGCAATCAGCCCCAGCATTTT.